The T cell receptor (beta chain) described here comes from a study of response to subunit inactivated influenza vaccine. Germline V gene lookup returns CDR1 SEHNR and CDR2 FQNEAQ (reference sequence). V lost 0 bases and J 5 bases, leaving 2 bases between the germline ends. CDR3 size: 12 residues. In its sample, this clonotype was seen many times. Its specificity is unknown. Study results and limitations: After each seasonal influenza vaccination, few new T cells are recruited, the authors suggested.

TCRdb re-derived calls from the RT-PCR reads in MiXCR, one entry per CDR3 protein. The sample holds 300,000 to 350,000 distinct CDR3 sequences, approximately 21% seen once. The sample in question was PBMCs from blood, obtained 21 months after vaccination. The origin of this receptor is a man aged 50 to 75 who received an inactivated influenza vaccine. The chain is built from TRBV7-9 and TRBJ1-5; D unresolved. The CDR3 nucleotides are TGTGCCAGCAGCTTAGCCTATCAGCCCCAGCATTTT. Translation gives CASSLAYQPQHF.